The 29 T cell receptor beta chains below all came from one sample that was sequenced in a study of CD8+ T cells in alopecia areata. Following extraction, RNA underwent reverse transcription to cDNA, which served as the sequencing template. TCRdb's table, derived via immunoSEQ multiplex PCR, lists solely in-frame clones and lacks some. The table lists over 200,000 clones, 57% of them singletons. This specimen was CD4+ T cells sorted from blood, taken at week 0. Receptors were obtained from a human donor with alopecia areata.

The J gene is TRBJ2-1, the V gene TRBV7-2; D is possibly TRBD2 (5 bases). Germline assignment: CDR1 SGHTA and CDR2 FQGNSA. Trimming removed 3 bases from V and 8 bases from J, with 11 bases in between. The CDR3 sequence is 13 residues long. The CDR3 coding sequence is TGTGCCAGCAGCTTTGAGAGGGAAGATGAGCAGTTCTTC. This gives the protein CASSFEREDEQFF. Full variable domain (outside the CDR3, taken from reference TRBV7-2 and TRBJ2-1): GAGVSQSPSNKVTEKGKDVELRCDPISGHTALYWYRQSLGQGLEFLIYFQGNSAPDKSGLPSDRFSAERTGGSVSTLTIQRTQQEDSAVYLCASSFEREDEQFFGPGTRLTVL.

This chain uses TRBV7-6 with TRBJ2-7; D perhaps matches TRBD2 (6 bases). This CDR3 contains 15 residues. The V gene lost 5 bases and the J gene lost 5 bases, with 19 bases spanning the gap. Germline values: CDR1 SGHVS, CDR2 FNYEAQ. This CDR3 reads CASSPAPAGRNEQYF. The CDR3 DNA reads TGTGCCAGCAGCCCCGCCCCCGCGGGAAGAAACGAGCAGTACTTC.

This clone was seen more than once but under ten times. The chain has TRBV29-1 and TRBJ1-5, with D maybe TRBD1 (6 bases). V was shortened by 6 bases and J by 3 bases, with 12 bases between the two germline ends. Germline V CDR1 and CDR2: SQVTM, ANQGSEA. This CDR3 is built from 13 residues. In nucleotides, the CDR3 is TGCAGCGTCGGCCGGGACACCAATCAGCCCCAGCATTTT. Encoded protein: CSVGRDTNQPQHF.

This clone was observed a few times. The V and J genes are TRBV6-5 and TRBJ2-1; the D gene is possibly TRBD2 (5 bases). The CDR3 loop spans 15 amino acids. Trimming took 4 bases from V and 8 from J, leaving 18 bases between them. Germline CDR1 MNHEY, CDR2 SVGAGI. The CDR3 loop is CASSFSLGTAHEQFF. The CDR3 nucleotides read TGTGCCAGCAGTTTCTCACTAGGCACGGCTCATGAGCAGTTCTTC.

The V and J genes are TRBV29-1 and TRBJ2-4, with unresolved D. Germline V gene sequence: CDR1 SQVTM, CDR2 ANQGSEA. The CDR3 runs to 16 residues. The V gene lost 1 base and the J gene lost 7 bases, with 20 bases spanning the gap. The CDR3 loop reads CSVEALAMGPGNIQYF. CDR3 nucleotides: TGCAGCGTTGAAGCCTTGGCAATGGGTCCCGGGAACATTCAGTACTTC.

The gene calls are TRBV4-1 and TRBJ1-4, with 7 positions matching TRBD1. V lost 3 bases to trimming and J lost 4 bases; unmatched junction nucleotides: 2. The CDR3 runs 14 residues. Germline values: CDR1 MGHRA, CDR2 YSYEKL. The CDR3 loop reads CASSQGQSNEKLFF. In DNA, the CDR3 is TGCGCCAGCAGCCAGGGACAGAGTAATGAAAAACTGTTTTTT.

The chain joins TRBV7-9 to TRBJ1-2; tentatively, D is TRBD1 (6 bases). The germline V gene encodes CDR1 SEHNR and CDR2 FQNEAQ (reference sequence). The CDR3 contains 14 residues. Trimming cost V 1 base and J 4 bases, with 10 bases left between them. As DNA, the CDR3 is TGTGCCAGCAGCTTAGGGGACAAAGGCTATGGCTACACCTTC. This encodes CASSLGDKGYGYTF.

The rearrangement joins TRBV5-6 to TRBJ2-2, with D perhaps TRBD2 (5 bases). Between the trimmed V and J ends, which lost 5 bases and 4 bases, there was a span of 12 bases. Germline V gives CDR1 SGHDT, CDR2 YYEEEE. The CDR3 is 14 amino acids. Here the CDR3 DNA reads TGTGCCAGCAGTTTTGGACTCCTCACCGGGGAGCTGTTTTTT. Translation: CASSFGLLTGELFF.

In this sample, this clone turned up a few times. This chain joins TRBV30 and TRBJ1-2; D is ambiguous. The germline V gene encodes CDR1 GTSNPN and CDR2 SVGIG (reference sequence). V dropped 0 bases and J dropped 3 bases, with 20 bases sitting between them. The CDR3 has 17 residues. CDR3 loop: CAWSVRSDYRADYGYTF. The CDR3 DNA is TGTGCCTGGAGTGTACGGTCTGATTACCGGGCCGACTATGGCTACACCTTC.

This clone was counted at least ten times. This chain links TRBV11-2 with TRBJ2-1, with D tentatively TRBD2 (7 bases). The CDR3 has 16 residues. Trimming took off 5 bases at V and 8 bases at J, with 22 bases between the two ends. In germline, CDR1 is SGHAT, CDR2 FQNNGV. In DNA form, the CDR3 reads TGTGCCAGCAGCCCGATTTTCGGTGGGGGGGCCCATGAGCAGTTCTTC. Protein sequence: CASSPIFGGGAHEQFF.

The chain has TRBV4-1 and TRBJ1-1, with D maybe TRBD1 (6 bases). There are 15 residues in the CDR3. The germline V and J ends were trimmed by 2 bases and 9 bases, with 19 bases remaining between them. Germline CDR1 is MGHRA and CDR2 is YSYEKL. CDR3 coding DNA: TGCGCCAGCAGCCAAAGTACTTCCGGGACAACTAAAGCTTTCTTT. Its translation is CASSQSTSGTTKAFF.

In regard to this clone: The sample contains more than one DNA sequence encoding this CDR3. The CDR3 loop is CASSPGTGGTGELFF. The CDR3 coding sequence is TGCGCCAGCAGCCCCGGGACAGGGGGTACCGGGGAGCTGTTTTTT. The gene calls are TRBV5-1 and TRBJ2-2; 11 nucleotides match TRBD1. The germline V gene has CDR1 SGHRS and CDR2 YFSETQ. The CDR3 has 15 amino acids. V lost 4 bases, J lost 5 bases, and 4 bases stayed unmatched. Full variable domain (rest looked up from reference TRBV5-1 and TRBJ2-2): KAGVTQTPRYLIKTRGQQVTLSCSPISGHRSVSWYQQTPGQGLQFLFEYFSETQRNKGNFPGRFSGRQFSNSRSEMNVSTLELGDSALYLCASSPGTGGTGELFFGEGSRLTVL.

This clone was detected once. V and J are TRBV6-5 and TRBJ2-3; maybe TRBD1 (6 bases). Between the trimmed V and J ends, which lost 2 bases and 0 bases, there was a span of 9 bases. Germline V gene lookup returns CDR1 MNHEY and CDR2 SVGAGI. The CDR3 consists of 15 residues. The CDR3 DNA sequence: TGTGCCAGCAGTTACGGGACAACTAGCACAGATACGCAGTATTTT. Protein: CASSYGTTSTDTQYF.

The chain combines TRBV7-2 with TRBJ2-2; D not certain. Germline-derived CDR1 and CDR2 are SGHTA and FQGNSA. V shed 1 base and J shed 0 bases, with 3 bases lying between them. This CDR3 has 14 amino acids. DNA for the CDR3: TGTGCCAGCAGCTTAGGAGCGAACACCGGGGAGCTGTTTTTT. Its translation: CASSLGANTGELFF.

The chain employs TRBV12-2 and TRBJ1-1. TRBV12-2 is noted as a pseudogene. The CDR3 extends over 10 amino acids. The CDR3 reads CASRREAAFF. CDR3 nucleotide sequence: TGTGCAAGTCGAAGGGAAGCAGCTTTCTTT.

J is TRBJ2-6 and V is TRBV25-1; D remains unclear. Germline assignment: CDR1 MGHDK and CDR2 SYGVNS. The V gene lost 2 bases and the J gene lost 7 bases, with 9 bases spanning the gap. The CDR3 consists of 14 residues. DNA for the CDR3: TGTGCCAGCAGTGAACCCGGGCAAGCCAACGTCCTGACTTTC. Residues: CASSEPGQANVLTF.

V gene TRBV6-7 combines with J gene TRBJ1-2; D ambiguous. TRBV6-7 has ORF status, its function being uncertain. V was trimmed by 2 bases and J by 3 bases, leaving 4 bases between them. The length of the CDR3 is 12 residues. The chain's CDR3 is CASSYGHYGYTF. Here the CDR3 DNA reads TGTGCCAGCAGTTACGGCCACTATGGCTACACCTTC.

The chain recombines TRBV30 with TRBJ2-1; tentative D call: TRBD1 (6 bases). This CDR3 is built from 13 residues. Trimming left V 2 bases short and J 8 bases short, with 13 bases between. The germline V gene encodes CDR1 GTSNPN and CDR2 SVGIG (reference sequence). The CDR3 spells CAWSQGLWDEQFF. Written as DNA, the CDR3 is TGTGCCTGGAGTCAGGGGCTCTGGGATGAGCAGTTCTTC. Based on the CDR3 plus reference TRBV30 and TRBJ2-1, the full variable domain is SQTIHQWPATLVQPVGSPLSLECTVEGTSNPNLYWYRQAAGRGLQLLFYSVGIGQISSEVPQNLSASRPQDRQFILSSKKLLLSDSGFYLCAWSQGLWDEQFFGPGTRLTVL.

The sample holds a few counts of this clone. This chain links TRBV5-1 with TRBJ2-1; 8 bases agree with TRBD1. In germline, CDR1 is SGHRS, CDR2 YFSETQ. This CDR3 spans 16 amino acids. The V and J ends lost 0 bases and 3 bases, in that order; junction bases with no gene match: 5. CDR3 nucleotide sequence: TGCGCCAGCAGCTTGGGCGGACAGGGCTTCTACAATGAGCAGTTCTTC. Translation gives CASSLGGQGFYNEQFF.

The rearrangement joins TRBV5-8 to TRBJ2-1; TRBD1 matches 7 bases. There are 15 residues in the CDR3. The V and J ends lost 4 bases and 7 bases, in that order; junction bases with no gene match: 11. Germline-derived CDR1 and CDR2 are SGHTS and YDEGEE. CDR3 DNA: TGTGCCAGCAGCACATTCGTGGGACAGATAAATGAGCAGTTCTTC. Translating gives CASSTFVGQINEQFF.

The rearrangement links TRBV9 to TRBJ2-2; perhaps TRBD2 as D (5 bases). The length of the CDR3 is 16 residues. The V end lost 6 bases, the J end lost 5 bases, and 20 bases lay between the germline ends. CDR1 is SGDLS and CDR2 is YYNGEE in the germline V gene. The CDR3 spells CASTSSISRGTGELFF. For the CDR3, the DNA is TGTGCCAGCACTTCCTCCATATCCCGAGGGACCGGGGAGCTGTTTTTT. Based on the CDR3 plus reference TRBV9 and TRBJ2-2, the full variable domain is DSGVTQTPKHLITATGQRVTLRCSPRSGDLSVYWYQQSLDQGLQFLIQYYNGEERAKGNILERFSAQQFPDLHSELNLSSLELGDSALYFCASTSSISRGTGELFFGEGSRLTVL.

The chain has TRBV5-6 and TRBJ2-1, with D perhaps matching TRBD1 or TRBD2 (6 bases each). V was pared by 5 bases and J by 10 bases, with 16 bases between. This CDR3 is built from 13 residues. CDR1 SGHDT and CDR2 YYEEEE come from the germline V gene. The CDR3 nucleotides are TGTGCCAGCAGACCATTGGGGGGCGGCGAGCAGTTCTTC. Amino acid sequence: CASRPLGGGEQFF.

V and J are TRBV15 and TRBJ1-2, with D tentatively TRBD1 (5 bases). V lost 3 bases to trimming and J lost 3 bases, with 14 bases between them. This CDR3 spans 15 amino acids. CDR1 is LNHNV, CDR2 YYDKDF, per germline (reference sequence). CDR3 bases: TGTGCCACCAGCAGGGAATTAGACAGTTACTATGGCTACACCTTC. It specifies CATSRELDSYYGYTF.

The gene calls are TRBV18 and TRBJ2-5; no reliable D call. Germline V gene lookup returns CDR1 KGHSH and CDR2 LQKENI. The CDR3 is 13 residues long. V lost 3 bases and J 0 bases, leaving 5 bases between the germline ends. The CDR3 loop is CASSPFNQETQYF. Here the CDR3 DNA reads TGTGCCAGCTCACCTTTCAACCAAGAGACCCAGTACTTC.

This chain joins TRBV2 and TRBJ1-5; no clear D gene. CDR1 is SNHLY, CDR2 FYNNEI, per germline. The CDR3 extends over 17 amino acids. Trimming removed 0 bases at V and 0 bases at J, with 12 bases between. The CDR3 DNA reads as TGTGCCAGCAGTGAAGCCCCCATGCCGGTTAGCAATCAGCCCCAGCATTTT. It yields the protein CASSEAPMPVSNQPQHF.

This clone was observed a few times. The V gene is TRBV4-2, the J gene TRBJ2-6, with D possibly matching TRBD2 (6 bases). V lost 4 bases, J lost 0 bases, and 10 bases lay in between. The CDR3 extends over 16 amino acids. CDR1 is LGHNA and CDR2 is YNFKEQ in the germline V gene. In DNA form, the CDR3 reads TGTGCCAGCAGCCTTAGCGGTAGCTCTGGGGCCAACGTCCTGACTTTC. The encoded protein is CASSLSGSSGANVLTF.

The gene calls are TRBV10-3 and TRBJ1-1, with D hard to call. The CDR3 length is 14 residues. From germline, CDR1 is ENHRY and CDR2 SYGVKD. Trimming stripped 4 bases from V and 7 bases from J, with 16 bases between. CDR3 nucleotide sequence: TGTGCCATCAGTGGGAGCTCCGGCCTGGGTGAAGCTTTCTTT. Its translation: CAISGSSGLGEAFF.

The gene calls are TRBV30 and TRBJ1-1; unclear D gene. The germline V gene has CDR1 GTSNPN and CDR2 SVGIG (reference sequence). Trimming took 2 bases from V and 0 from J, leaving 10 bases between them. This CDR3 has 14 residues. The CDR3, as DNA: TGTGCCTGGAGTTTGGGAAGGGTGAACACTGAAGCTTTCTTT. Translation: CAWSLGRVNTEAFF.

In its sample, this clone was seen a few times. The gene calls are TRBV6-5 and TRBJ2-6, with D maybe TRBD2 (6 bases). CDR1 and CDR2 from the germline V gene are MNHEY and SVGAGI. Trimming removed 2 bases from V and 1 base from J, with 6 bases in between. The CDR3 covers 15 residues. The CDR3: CASSYGGSGANVLTF. CDR3 bases: TGTGCCAGCAGTTACGGGGGGTCTGGGGCCAACGTCCTGACTTTC.